Sequencing of this T cell receptor (beta chain) was carried out in a study of blood T cell repertoires in COVID-19. The repertoire was sequenced with immunoSEQ multiplex PCR; TCRdb's copy has only in-frame clones and lacks some. The sample consists of 150,000 to 200,000 clones, 70% to 90% of them appearing once. V lost 5 bases and J 2 bases, leaving 7 bases between the germline ends. The length of the CDR3 is 13 residues. The J gene is TRBJ1-3, the V gene TRBV12-3 or TRBV12-4; D unresolved. The source of this sequence is a man in his 60s who had recovered from COVID-19. Sequenced input: peripheral blood. CDR3 DNA: TGTGCCAGCAGTGTTGAGGCTGGAAACACCATATATTTT. This encodes CASSVEAGNTIYF.